The clone carrying this TCR beta chain showed up many times. Its antigen is currently unknown. Germline V gene data show CDR1 as MDHEN and CDR2 as SYDVKM. After removal of 6 bases from V and 4 bases from J, the junction contained 4 bases not matched to a gene. The CDR3 covers 14 residues. Sample time point: healthy volunteer bleed at 6 weeks. Whole blood that had not been fractionated was the source of extracted total RNA. The entry originates in a study of human T cells and chemical hapten exposure. Whole-study results and caveats: No shift was seen in TCRs above 1 in 1000 frequency with DPC sensitization.

Original analysis: Samples held a median of around 92,000 TCRs, range roughly 20,000–700,000. TCRdb reprocessed the RACE reads via MiXCR and lists one record per CDR3 protein. The V and J calls and clone size are TCRdb's, not the authors'. The sample has 65,000 or so distinct CDR3 sequences, around 6.1% seen once. The chain couples TRBV28 to TRBJ2-5; TRBD2 matches 11 bases. Sequencing was carried out using whole blood. The receptor comes from a female donor in good health. Some clones in this sample may be carry-over from other donors' samples. In DNA form, the CDR3 reads TGTGCCAGCAGACTAGCGGGAGAAGCAGAGACCCAGTACTTC. Its protein product is CASRLAGEAETQYF.